The clone carrying this TCR beta chain was recorded at least ten times. The antigen is undetermined. Trimming cost V 1 base and J 4 bases, with 8 bases left between them. CDR3 length equals 13 residues. Per the germline V gene, CDR1 is SEHNR and CDR2 is FQNEAQ (reference sequence). This record comes from a study of metastatic and nonmetastatic thyroid tumors. Across the whole study: Where malignant and benign thyroid patients were concerned, repertoires were compared across blood and tumor or nodule tissue.

There were no patients who had received any treatment before thyroid surgery. Authors' processing steps: In papillary thyroid cancer, a distant-metastasis classifier was built using CDR3 differences across clinicopathological groups. TCRdb reassembled clones from the PCR reads with MiXCR. The V and J calls come from TCRdb's annotation, not from the publication. The table records roughly 58,000 clones, 4% to 4.5% of them present only once. General study results and limits: The reported finding was significantly higher TCR beta diversity in malignant thyroid tumors relative to benign nodules, in blood and tumor.

The sequenced sample consisted of blood. The origin of this receptor is a female donor with papillary thyroid cancer or a benign thyroid nodule (not recorded which). Some clones in this sample may be carry-over from other donors' samples. The genes are TRBV7-9 and TRBJ2-7, with D perhaps TRBD2 (5 bases). The CDR3 sequence is CASSLEDFYEQYF. DNA for the CDR3: TGTGCCAGCAGCTTAGAGGACTTTTACGAGCAGTACTTC. Based on the CDR3 plus reference TRBV7-9 and TRBJ2-7, the full variable domain is DTGVSQNPRHKITKRGQNVTFRCDPISEHNRLYWYRQTLGQGPEFLTYFQNEAQLEKSRLLSDRFSAERPKGSFSTLEIQRTEQGDSAMYLCASSLEDFYEQYFGPGTRLTVT.